Following are 5 T cell receptor beta chains from one sample sequenced in a study of T cell responses to AZD1222 COVID-19 vaccine. TCRdb's table, derived via immunoSEQ multiplex PCR, lists solely in-frame clones and lacks some. Among more than 150,000 clones, almost 95% were seen once, and the ten largest hold around 9.3%. The sequenced sample was peripheral blood, obtained on day 0 of AZD1222 vaccination. These receptors were obtained from an adult in good health.

The chain joins TRBV7-2 to TRBJ2-1; the D gene could be TRBD1 or TRBD2 (5 bases each). Germline V gene sequence: CDR1 SGHTA, CDR2 FQGNSA. The CDR3 runs 15 residues. V lost 2 bases to trimming and J lost 7 bases, with 15 bases between them. This CDR3 is CASSLFFRDRNEQFF. CDR3 in DNA: TGTGCCAGCAGCTTATTTTTCAGGGACCGGAATGAGCAGTTCTTC.

This chain uses TRBV15 with TRBJ1-6; no definite D call. This CDR3 is built from 13 residues. V gave up 3 bases and J gave up 9 bases, with 9 bases separating them. CDR1 and CDR2 from the germline V gene are LNHNV and YYDKDF (reference sequence). CDR3 residues: CATSSRTGSPLHF. The DNA for the CDR3 is TGTGCCACCAGCAGCAGGACCGGTTCACCCCTCCACTTT.

V is TRBV28 and J is TRBJ2-1, with 9 bases matching TRBD2. The germline V gene has CDR1 MDHEN and CDR2 SYDVKM. With 1 base clipped from V and 8 bases from J, the junction kept 9 bases outside the gene matches. The CDR3 length is 16 residues. The CDR3, as DNA: TGTGCCAGCAGTTTATCTCTCCTAGCGGGGCCCGATGAGCAGTTCTTC. Translated, it gives CASSLSLLAGPDEQFF.

The gene calls are TRBV29-1 and TRBJ1-4; D is undetermined. Trimming left V 6 bases short and J 5 bases short, with 10 bases between. The CDR3 has 12 amino acids. Per germline, CDR1 SQVTM and CDR2 ANQGSEA. CDR3 sequence reads: CSVEDANEKLFF. Here the CDR3 DNA reads TGCAGCGTCGAGGACGCCAATGAAAAACTGTTTTTT.

This chain connects TRBV5-1 to TRBJ1-4, with D uncertain. This CDR3 has 14 amino acids. V shed 3 bases and J shed 0 bases, with 6 bases lying between them. Germline V gives CDR1 SGHRS, CDR2 YFSETQ. The CDR3 DNA is TGCGCCAGCAGCTGGACGGCAACTAATGAAAAACTGTTTTTT. Translated, it gives CASSWTATNEKLFF.